This T cell receptor (beta chain) came from a study of Ad26.COV2.S vaccination and SARS-CoV-2 variants. As for the study in general: Intramuscular Ad26.COV2.S doses were given once or twice, 56 days apart. Study-level results: An underestimation of total T cell responses may have resulted from the TCR breadth and depth analyses.

Noted treatment: 15 to 20 received Ad26.COV2.S at low or high dose, single or two shots; about 5 received placebo; per-sample allocation not given. Samples analyzed were those drawn on day 63 after the first vaccine or placebo injection. Vaccine was an Ad26 vector expressing Wuhan-strain SARS-CoV-2 spike. This clone was observed a single time. Its antigen is as yet unknown. The CDR3 spans 14 residues. CDR1 and CDR2 (germline): SEHNR, FQNEAQ (reference sequence). The V end was cut by 3 bases, the J end by 5 bases, with 12 bases between. Measured with immunoSEQ multiplex PCR; TCRdb has only the in-frame clones, and not every one. The table shows under 250,000 clones, with around 90% occurring only once.

The source material was peripheral blood, sampled in a trial of Ad26.COV2.S vaccine versus placebo. This TCR was sampled from a person between 18 and 65 years old who received the Ad26.COV2.S COVID-19 vaccine or a placebo. V is TRBV7-9 and J is TRBJ2-3, with D possibly being TRBD1 or TRBD2 (5 bases each). In DNA form, the CDR3 reads TGTGCCAGCAGCTTTCGGGGCGCTAGAGATACGCAGTATTTT. Translated, it gives CASSFRGARDTQYF.